This T cell receptor (beta chain) comes out of a study of blood T cells in healthy people across ages. The CDR3 loop spans 16 amino acids. CDR1 and CDR2 (germline): SGHRS, YFSETQ. Trimming took 0 bases from V and 1 from J; bases not matched to a gene: 3. A few counts support this clonotype. A sample-barcoded 5' primer and a J-beta primer mix were used in a second PCR of about 7 to 12 cycles. One entry per CDR3 protein, called by TCRdb with MiXCR from the 5' RACE reads. The data hold roughly 800,000 distinct CDR3 sequences, with 58% observed a single time. This TCR was sampled from a man aged 25 to 40 in good health. The gene calls are TRBV5-1 and TRBJ1-2, with 10 bases fitting TRBD1. The sample consisted of blood. CDR3 in amino acids: CASSLATGGYNYGYTF. In DNA, the CDR3 is TGCGCCAGCAGCTTGGCGACAGGGGGCTATAACTATGGCTACACCTTC.